These T cell receptor beta chains were read from a single sample in a study of cytomegalovirus exposure and HLA in healthy donors. Sequenced by immunoSEQ multiplex PCR; TCRdb stores in-frame clones only, minus some. This table has 75,000 to 90,000 clones, approximately 80% appearing once. The sequencing sample was made of PBMCs. The receptors stem from a human donor in good health. CDR3s include the opening cysteine and the closing phenylalanine or tryptophan. Each record gives: CDR3 DNA, CDR3 protein, clone size, D gene, J gene, V gene. A D gene is named only where the DNA matches it firmly. Clone sizes are given selectively: once, few, many, or a class where the clone is expanded.

TGTGCCAGCAGTTTACGGGGGACAGGTCGCCACCCCTTC CASSLRGTGRHPF - TRBD1 TRBJ1-2 TRBV27
TGTGCCATCAGAGGACAGGGGGCGCGGGGTCCTGAAGCTTTCTTT CAIRGQGARGPEAFF once TRBD1 TRBJ1-1 TRBV10-3
TGTGCCAGCAGCTCCCACAGTGACTATGGCTACACCTTC CASSSHSDYGYTF - - TRBJ1-2 TRBV7-8
TGTGCCAGCAGCTTAAGGGGCGACAACTATGGCTACACCTTC CASSLRGDNYGYTF - - TRBJ1-2 TRBV7-9
TGCGCCAGCAGCTTGACAACAGATACGCAGTATTTT CASSLTTDTQYF - - TRBJ2-3 TRBV5-1
TGCGCCAGCAGCAAGATTAGCGGTTTACAAGAGACCCAGTACTTC CASSKISGLQETQYF - - TRBJ2-5 TRBV5-1
TGTGCCAGCAGCGCCGGGACAGGGGGCTTCACTGAAGCTTTCTTT CASSAGTGGFTEAFF once TRBD1 TRBJ1-1 TRBV6-4
TGTGCCAGCAGTCTTAAGCCTACCGGGACAGGAGAAGAAAAACTGTTTTTT CASSLKPTGTGEEKLFF - TRBD1 TRBJ1-4 TRBV25-1
TGTGCCAGCAGCTTGGGAGGCGCGGGGTCCTACAATGAGCAGTTCTTC CASSLGGAGSYNEQFF few - TRBJ2-1 TRBV5-4
TGTGCCAGTAGTAGAGCAGGGGAATGGGGCTACACCTTC CASSRAGEWGYTF - - TRBJ1-2 TRBV19
TGTGCCAGTGGTAGGGCAGGGGGCTACAATGAGCAGTTCTTC CASGRAGGYNEQFF once TRBD1 TRBJ2-1 TRBV2
TGTGCCAGCAGTTATGAATGGACAGGGGCTTACGAGCAGTACTTC CASSYEWTGAYEQYF - TRBD1 TRBJ2-7 TRBV6-5
TGTGCCAGCAGTCGATCCGGGGGGAACACTGAAGCTTTCTTT CASSRSGGNTEAFF - - TRBJ1-1 TRBV7-2
TGTGCCAGCAGATTACAGGGGAACACTGAAGCTTTCTTT CASRLQGNTEAFF - - TRBJ1-1 TRBV6-1
TGCGCCAGCAGCGTTCCGACAGGCGTTAGCACAGATACGCAGTATTTT CASSVPTGVSTDTQYF - - TRBJ2-3 TRBV5-1
TGTGCCTGCACGCAGGGGGATGGCTACACCTTC CACTQGDGYTF once TRBD1 TRBJ1-2 TRBV30
TGTGCCAGCACCGAGACAGGGGGCTATTCACCCCTCAACTTT CASTETGGYSPLNF - TRBD1 TRBJ1-6 TRBV6-6
TGCGCCAGCAGCTTGTCCCCCTCGCGCATGAACACTGAAGCTTTCTTT CASSLSPSRMNTEAFF - - TRBJ1-1 TRBV5-1
TGTGCCAGCAGAAACTGGTTTATCACAGATACGCAGTATTTT CASRNWFITDTQYF - - TRBJ2-3 TRBV7-9
TGCGCCAGCAGCTTGGATCCGGTTACCCCTTATAACTATGGCTACACCTTC CASSLDPVTPYNYGYTF - - TRBJ1-2 TRBV5-1
TGTGCCAGCAGCTTATGGACGGAGGGGGGGACTGAAGCTTTCTTT CASSLWTEGGTEAFF - - TRBJ1-1 TRBV7-9
TGTGCCAGCAGTGTCTTACAGGGGCCGACTGAAGCTTTCTTT CASSVLQGPTEAFF - TRBD1 TRBJ1-1 TRBV2
TGTGCCAGCAGTCAGCAACAGGGAAACATTCAGTACTTC CASSQQQGNIQYF - - TRBJ2-4 TRBV6-1
TGCGCCAGCAGCCAAGATAGCAGCAATCAGCCCCAGCATTTT CASSQDSSNQPQHF few - TRBJ1-5 TRBV4-1
TGTGCCAGCATGCCTAGCGGGGGTCATGAGCAGTTCTTC CASMPSGGHEQFF once TRBD2 TRBJ2-1 TRBV27
TGTGCCAGCACAACGTCAGGGACAATGAACACTGAAGCTTTCTTT CASTTSGTMNTEAFF - - TRBJ1-1 TRBV27
TGCGCCAGCAGCCGCACACAGGGGGGGGGCTCCGAGCAGTACTTC CASSRTQGGGSEQYF - - TRBJ2-7 TRBV5-1